One and the same sample provided the 18 T cell receptor beta chains below, sequenced in a study of breast tumors, draining lymph nodes, adjacent tissues (dated by TCRdb to the mid-2010s). The receptor library was made with multiplex PCR. Sequenced using an Illumina HiSeq 2000. The public reads were run again by TCRdb, first through fastp at Q25 and then through MiXCR, and only productive beta chains were kept. Each CDR3 protein appears once, grouped with its most common genes and DNA. Counted in this sample were around 140,000 distinct CDR3 sequences; about 20% of them appeared once. The ten largest clonotypes hold roughly 2.6% of the sample. Lymph node samples came from the axillary draining lymph nodes of breast cancer patients. The sequencing sample was made of axillary lymph node tissue. These TCRs come from a female donor with breast cancer. Some clones in this sample may be carry-over from other donors' samples.

As for this clonotype: Here the CDR3 omits its conserved ending phenylalanine or tryptophan, so a read error is the likely source. The chain has TRBV12-3 or TRBV12-4 and TRBJ2-2, with D unresolved. The V end was cut by 2 bases, the J end by 5 bases, with 12 bases between. This CDR3 has 15 residues. Here the CDR3 DNA reads TGTGCCAGCAGTTTATACCAGACGGGTACCGGGGAGCTGTTTTCT. This sequence encodes CASSLYQTGTGELFS.

This clonotype was observed many times. V usage is TRBV20-1 and J usage is TRBJ2-5; either TRBD1 or TRBD2 may fit D (6 bases each). CDR3 length: 15 residues. Looked up from germline, CDR1 is DFQATT and CDR2 is SNEGSKA (reference sequence). V dropped 2 bases and J dropped 3 bases, with 16 bases sitting between them. DNA for the CDR3: TGCAGTGCTAGACGAGCGGAGGGGGTGGAAGAGACCCAGTACTTC. Encoded protein: CSARRAEGVEETQYF.

This clonotype was counted many times. The chain joins TRBV9 to TRBJ2-7, with 7 bases lining up with TRBD2. CDR1 is SGDLS, CDR2 YYNGEE, per germline. The CDR3 extends over 15 amino acids. V lost 1 base, J lost 3 bases, and 7 bases stayed unmatched. DNA of the CDR3: TGTGCCAGCAGCGTACAGGTCGGCGGGAGCTACGAGCAGTACTTC. Its protein product is CASSVQVGGSYEQYF.

This clonotype has ten or more counts. At one end, the junction sequence differs from germline, possibly due to a read error. In DNA form, the CDR3 reads TGCAGCGTAGAAGGGACGACGGGGGGGGCAGGCTATGGCTACACCTTC. This sequence encodes CSVEGTTGGAGYGYTF. The chain uses TRBV29-1 and TRBJ1-2; possibly TRBD1 for D (6 bases). The CDR3 spans 16 residues. Germline CDR1 reads SQVTM; CDR2 reads ANQGSEA.

This clonotype was picked up many times. The chain has TRBV12-3 or TRBV12-4 and TRBJ2-1, with TRBD1 as a possible D gene (6 bases). The V end lost 3 bases, the J end lost 2 bases, and 8 bases lay between the germline ends. CDR3 length: 14 residues. CDR3 sequence (DNA): TGTGCCAGCAGTTTTAGGGGGACCTACAATGAGCAGTTCTTC. Translating gives CASSFRGTYNEQFF.

In this sample, this clonotype turned up many times. The genes are TRBV2 and TRBJ1-3; 7 positions match TRBD1. V lost 6 bases and J lost 1; bases outside the gene matches: 6. Germline V gene data show CDR1 as SNHLY and CDR2 as FYNNEI. The CDR3 has 15 residues. The CDR3 is CASSGTAKSGNTIYF. The CDR3, as DNA: TGTGCCAGCAGCGGGACAGCCAAATCTGGAAACACCATATATTTT.

This clonotype was detected a few times. This rearrangement joins TRBV25-1 to TRBJ1-3; D gene unclear. The CDR3 covers 13 residues. Germline V gene lookup returns CDR1 MGHDK and CDR2 SYGVNS. Between the trimmed V and J ends, which lost 7 bases and 2 bases, there was a span of 9 bases. The CDR3 DNA reads as TGTGCCAGCAACGCGATTACTGGAAACACCATATATTTT. This translates into CASNAITGNTIYF.

Details on this clonotype: This could be a read error, since a much larger clone is one nucleotide away. V gene TRBV11-3 combines with J gene TRBJ2-5; D may be TRBD2 (6 bases). The CDR3 is 16 amino acids. Trimming cost V 1 base and J 0 bases, with 12 bases left between them. Germline-derived CDR1 and CDR2 are SGHNT and YENEEA. The CDR3 sequence is CASSLAGGGYQETQYF. The CDR3 bases are TGTGCCAGCAGCTTAGCTGGCGGAGGGTACCAAGAGACCCAGTACTTC.

This clonotype has a count of ten or more. V gene TRBV6-2 or TRBV6-3 combines with J gene TRBJ2-3, with unresolved D. V dropped 5 bases and J dropped 3 bases, with 12 bases sitting between them. CDR1 and CDR2 (germline): MNHEY, SVGEGT. The CDR3 length is 14 residues. The CDR3 spells CASSRGLETDTQYF. The CDR3 DNA sequence: TGTGCCAGCAGTCGTGGATTGGAAACAGATACGCAGTATTTT.

A few counts support this clonotype. CDR3 amino acids: CAWRATSGYTGELFF. DNA for the CDR3: TGTGCCTGGAGGGCAACTAGCGGCTACACCGGGGAGCTGTTTTTT. J is TRBJ2-2 and V is TRBV30, with 8 bases lining up with TRBD2. CDR1 GTSNPN and CDR2 SVGIG come from the germline V gene (reference sequence). The CDR3 extends over 15 amino acids. Trimming cost V 3 bases and J 3 bases; bases outside gene matches: 6.

There are many counts of this clonotype. The chain uses TRBV12-3 or TRBV12-4 and TRBJ2-3; tentatively, D is TRBD2 (7 bases). CDR3 length: 17 amino acids. The germline V and J ends were trimmed by 0 bases and 6 bases, with 19 bases remaining between them. As DNA, the CDR3 is TGTGCCAGCAGTTTAGCGAGGTGGGCAGGGAGGGGGGATACGCAGTATTTT. Translating it yields CASSLARWAGRGDTQYF.

As DNA, the CDR3 is TGCGCCAGCAGCCAAGTCCGACAGGGACAGGTCGTGGCTGGGGCCAACGTCCTGACTTTC. Its translation is CASSQVRQGQVVAGANVLTF. The rearrangement joins TRBV4-1 to TRBJ2-6; 8 bases match TRBD1. J lost 2 bases, V lost 1 base, and 13 bases had no gene match. The germline gives CDR1 MGHRA, CDR2 YSYEKL. The CDR3 contains 20 residues.

This clonotype was detected ten times or more. The chain links TRBV6-5 to TRBJ2-7; perhaps TRBD1 as D (7 bases). The CDR3 length is 14 residues. The germline V gene has CDR1 MNHEY and CDR2 SVGAGI. V gave up 6 bases and J gave up 4 bases, with 16 bases separating them. This CDR3 reads CASRPSRGEYEQYF. The CDR3 coding sequence is TGTGCCAGCAGGCCTAGCAGGGGGGAATACGAGCAGTACTTC.

This clonotype was seen repeatedly, ten times or more. The rearrangement uses TRBV15 and TRBJ2-3, with D uncertain. The CDR3 length is 14 residues. CDR1 is LNHNV and CDR2 is YYDKDF in the germline V gene (reference sequence). With 0 bases removed from V and 1 base from J, the gap between germline ends came to 5 bases. In DNA form, the CDR3 reads TGTGCCACCAGCAGAGATCGGGGCACAGATACGCAGTATTTT. Translated, it gives CATSRDRGTDTQYF.

In this sample, this clonotype turned up many times. An end of the junction differs from the germline gene, which may be a read error. This chain links TRBV19 with TRBJ1-6; no reliable D call. Germline loops: CDR1 LNHDA, CDR2 SQIVND (reference sequence). The CDR3 runs 14 residues. The CDR3 coding sequence is TGTGCCAGTAGTTGGACTGTGGGAAATTCACCCTTCCACTTT. Translation gives CASSWTVGNSPFHF.

Many counts were recorded for this clonotype. The chain uses TRBV20-1 and TRBJ2-7, with 12 bases matching TRBD2. CDR3 length equals 13 residues. Germline V gives CDR1 DFQATT, CDR2 SNEGSKA (reference sequence). V lost 7 bases to trimming and J lost 1 base; unmatched junction nucleotides: 2. The CDR3 protein is CSGLAGVSYEQYF. The CDR3 region has the DNA TGCAGTGGACTAGCGGGAGTTTCCTACGAGCAGTACTTC.

This clonotype was observed many times. V and J are TRBV11-2 and TRBJ1-4; 9 bases map to TRBD1. The CDR3 sequence is 15 residues long. The trim removed 5 bases at V and 6 bases at J, leaving 7 bases unmatched. CDR1 and CDR2 (germline): SGHAT, FQNNGV. The CDR3 DNA follows: TGTGCCAGCAGCCGGACAGGGGCCTACGATGAAAAACTGTTTTTT. It translates to CASSRTGAYDEKLFF. The entire variable domain, with the rest obtained from reference TRBV11-2 and TRBJ1-4, is as follows: EAGVAQSPRYKIIEKRQSVAFWCNPISGHATLYWYQQILGQGPKLLIQFQNNGVVDDSQLPKDRFSAERLKGVDSTLKIQPAKLEDSAVYLCASSRTGAYDEKLFFGSGTQLSVL.

This clonotype was found many times. Possible read error: a much larger clone is one base away. J is TRBJ2-3 and V is TRBV11-1; D is ambiguous. CDR1 is SGHAT and CDR2 is FQDESV in the germline V gene (reference sequence). This CDR3 is 12 amino acids long. Trimming took off 5 bases at V and 1 base at J, with 4 bases between the two ends. CDR3 sequence reads: CASSGGTDTQYF. The CDR3 DNA reads as TGTGCCAGCAGCGGGGGCACAGATACGCAGTATTTT.